The clone carrying this T cell receptor (beta chain) was counted only a few times. What it binds is not known. These data originate in a study of beta chain features in type 1 diabetes. Study-wide results and limits: TCRB CDR3s were moderately but significantly shorter in Type 1 diabetes patients in all four CD4+ subsets.

J gave up 4 bases and V 4 bases, and 8 bases lay outside the gene matches. This CDR3 has 16 residues. Germline V gene lookup returns CDR1 SGHAT and CDR2 FQNNGV. Each of the CD4+ naive, central memory, regulatory and stem cell-like memory populations was sorted via CD45RO/CCR7/CD25/CD127/CD95/CD27. Every bit of the isolated RNA underwent reverse transcription, so sequencing read expressed TCRB transcripts. TCRdb's copy holds only in-frame clones and misses some; the assay was immunoSEQ multiplex PCR. The repertoire holds 640,000 or so clones, with about 14% as singletons. The chain has TRBV11-2 and TRBJ2-1; 9 bases map to TRBD2. Source material: naive CD4+ T cells from blood. The TCR was taken from a young man with type 1 diabetes. The CDR3 sequence is CASSSNSGSQYNEQFF. The CDR3 nucleotides are TGTGCCAGCAGCTCCAATAGCGGGAGTCAATACAATGAGCAGTTCTTC.